This paragraph reports one T cell receptor beta chain. The sample is drawn from a study of blood T cell repertoires in COVID-19. At the level of the study: Researchers got acute and convalescent COVID-19 samples from the United States, Italy and Spain.

The assay was immunoSEQ multiplex PCR, and TCRdb's table has in-frame clones only and misses some. The sample has over 15,000 clones; 70% to 90% are singletons. CDR1 and CDR2 from the germline V gene are MDHEN and SYDVKM. The V gene end was trimmed by 6 bases and the J gene end by 5 bases; junction bases not matched to a gene: 5. This CDR3 region has 13 residues. The V and J genes are TRBV28 and TRBJ2-5; 8 bases map to TRBD1. The TCR comes from a man between 65 and 80 years old in a cohort sampled during active COVID-19. What was sequenced was peripheral blood. CDR3 in amino acids: CASRDRVSETQYF. The CDR3 DNA reads as TGTGCCAGCAGGGACAGGGTTAGTGAGACCCAGTACTTC.